The 15 T cell receptor beta chains below were found in one sample sequenced in a study of T cells in Graves' hyperthyroidism and ophthalmopathy. There were TCR beta CDR3 regions amplified from RNA transcripts. With the HTBI primer set, the TCR CDR3 went through a first round of RT-PCR. Using its own MiXCR run on the multiplex PCR reads, TCRdb lists one record per CDR3 protein. The data hold about 640,000 distinct CDR3 sequences, with less than 25% observed a single time. The sample was blood. The receptors here all came from a man aged 25-45 years with Graves' ophthalmopathy.

The chain combines TRBV6-6 with TRBJ2-5; 8 nucleotides line up with TRBD1. The J segment lost 5 bases and the V segment lost 0 bases, leaving 8 bases of the junction unmatched. Germline CDR1 and CDR2: MNHNY and SVGAGI (reference sequence). This CDR3 spans 16 amino acids. The CDR3 region is CASSYSRGTGWETQYF. The CDR3 DNA sequence: TGTGCCAGCAGTTACTCTAGGGGGACAGGATGGGAGACCCAGTACTTC.

This clonotype was found a few times. V and J are TRBV18 and TRBJ2-7; weak D call: TRBD1 (5 bases). Trimming stripped 8 bases from V and 6 bases from J, with 14 bases between. The CDR3 covers 12 residues. Germline CDR1 is KGHSH and CDR2 is LQKENI. The chain's CDR3 is CASRSAQGEQYF. DNA of the CDR3: TGTGCCAGCCGAAGTGCGCAGGGCGAGCAGTACTTC. Combining the CDR3 with reference TRBV18 and TRBJ2-7 gives the whole variable domain NAGVMQNPRHLVRRRGQEARLRCSPMKGHSHVYWYRQLPEEGLKFMVYLQKENIIDESGMPKERFSAEFPKEGPSILRIQQVVRGDSAAYFCASRSAQGEQYFGPGTRLTVT.

The chain is built from TRBV15 and TRBJ2-7; TRBD2 matches at 9 bases. This CDR3 spans 15 amino acids. Germline assignment: CDR1 LNHNV and CDR2 YYDKDF (reference sequence). Losses at the gene ends were 1 base for V and 3 bases for J; bases not matched to a gene: 4. The chain's CDR3 is CATSRAASGDYEQYF. CDR3 in DNA: TGTGCCACCAGCAGAGCAGCTAGCGGGGACTACGAGCAGTACTTC.

This clonotype has at least ten counts. This chain joins TRBV20-1 and TRBJ1-2; the D is unclear. CDR1 and CDR2 (germline): DFQATT, SNEGSKA (reference sequence). V lost 0 bases and J lost 4, with 12 bases in between. The CDR3 is 14 amino acids. The CDR3, as DNA: TGCAGTGCTAGAGATAAGGCTAGCAGCTATGGCTACACCTTC. It is translated as CSARDKASSYGYTF.

In its sample, this clonotype was seen a few times. J is TRBJ2-5 and V is TRBV29-1; D gene uncertain. The CDR3 is 12 residues long. V was clipped by 4 bases and J by 1 base, with 7 bases between them. Germline CDR1 reads SQVTM; CDR2 reads ANQGSEA. CDR3 DNA: TGCAGCGTTGTAAAGGTCCAAGAGACCCAGTACTTC. Protein sequence: CSVVKVQETQYF.

The V and J genes are TRBV6-1 and TRBJ2-2; 9 bases map to TRBD1. The CDR3 length is 16 residues. V lost 5 bases and J lost 6; bases outside the gene matches: 10. CDR1 MNHNS and CDR2 SASEGT come from the germline V gene. The CDR3 DNA sequence: TGTGCCAGCAGTCTCATCGGGACAGGGTATCCCGGGGAGCTGTTTTTT. This encodes CASSLIGTGYPGELFF.

The DNA of the CDR3 is TGTGCCAGCAGCCCTGGACAGGGCAATGAGAACACTGAAGCTTTCTTT. It specifies CASSPGQGNENTEAFF. The chain links TRBV7-9 to TRBJ1-1; 8 nucleotides match TRBD1. Germline trimming cut 5 bases from V and 1 base from J; bases unmatched to any gene: 9. From germline, CDR1 is SEHNR and CDR2 FQNEAQ (reference sequence). The CDR3 is 16 amino acids.

This clonotype was picked up a small number of times. The chain combines TRBV2 with TRBJ1-2; maybe TRBD1 (5 bases). The CDR3 length is 16 residues. V was clipped by 3 bases and J by 0 bases, with 14 bases between them. Germline V gives CDR1 SNHLY, CDR2 FYNNEI. As DNA, the CDR3 is TGTGCCAGCAGTGACATCAGGGTTCTATCTAACTATGGCTACACCTTC. Its protein is CASSDIRVLSNYGYTF.

This clonotype has ten or more counts. A junction end diverges from the germline sequence, so it may reflect a read error. The chain has TRBV7-2 and TRBJ2-7; 7 positions agree with TRBD2. This CDR3 has 15 residues. Per germline, CDR1 SGHTA and CDR2 FQGNSA. The CDR3 spells CASSASGTASSEQYF. The CDR3 DNA reads TGTGCCAGCAGCGCTAGCGGAACCGCTTCCTCCGAGCAGTACTTC.

Comments on this clonotype: A single base separates this from a much larger clone, so it may be a read error. J is TRBJ2-5 and V is TRBV2; TRBD2 is a possible D gene (6 bases). The CDR3 has 15 residues. Looked up from germline, CDR1 is SNHLY and CDR2 is FYNNEI. Trimming cost V 8 bases and J 12 bases, with 28 bases left between them. The CDR3 reads CASWWDSTSIAGEYF. CDR3 nucleotides: TGTGCCAGCTGGTGGGACTCTACGAGCATTGCGGGCGAGTACTTC.

There are a few counts of this clonotype. This rearrangement joins TRBV13 to TRBJ2-7, with 9 nucleotides matching TRBD1. Germline CDR1 and CDR2: PRHDT and FYEKMQ (reference sequence). V trimming: 5 bases; J trimming: 6 bases; junction bases outside the gene matches: 11. This CDR3 has 15 amino acids. CDR3 DNA sequence: TGTGCCAGCAGCCACTCCGGGACAGGGTTTCGCGAGCAGTACTTC. Translated: CASSHSGTGFREQYF.

The sample holds many counts of this clonotype. The chain uses TRBV6-2 or TRBV6-3 and TRBJ2-1; D gene ambiguous. V lost 7 bases and J lost 3, with 10 bases in between. The CDR3 consists of 13 residues. Germline CDR1 reads MNHEY; CDR2 reads SVGEGT. CDR3 protein: CASNKVVYNEQFF. CDR3 coding DNA: TGTGCCAGCAATAAGGTCGTCTACAATGAGCAGTTCTTC.

This clonotype occurred many times. The chain has TRBV11-1 and TRBJ2-7; D unclear. The CDR3 contains 16 residues. Between the trimmed V and J ends, which lost 2 bases and 5 bases, there was a span of 19 bases. Germline V gene data show CDR1 as SGHAT and CDR2 as FQDESV (reference sequence). The CDR3 DNA follows: TGTGCCAGCAGCTTATTCTTGACTCGAGGCCAGGACGAGCAGTACTTC. Protein: CASSLFLTRGQDEQYF.

This clonotype was picked up many times. J is TRBJ2-7 and V is TRBV20-1, with TRBD2 identical over 8 bases. Germline V lookup: CDR1 DFQATT, CDR2 SNEGSKA (reference sequence). Trimming at V came to 3 bases and at J to 4 bases, leaving 5 bases not matched to a gene. The CDR3 is 13 residues long. CDR3 sequence reads: CSASLSGSYEQYF. CDR3 DNA sequence: TGCAGTGCTAGTCTCAGCGGGAGTTACGAGCAGTACTTC.

This chain links TRBV28 with TRBJ2-1; 10 bases map to TRBD2. The CDR3 length is 16 residues. V trimming: 3 bases; J trimming: 7 bases; junction bases outside the gene matches: 9. Germline-derived CDR1 and CDR2 are MDHEN and SYDVKM. CDR3 amino acids: CASSFPPAGGNNEQFF. Written as DNA, the CDR3 is TGTGCCAGCAGTTTCCCCCCAGCGGGAGGGAATAATGAGCAGTTCTTC. The full variable domain, with the rest looked up from reference TRBV28 and TRBJ2-1, is DVKVTQSSRYLVKRTGEKVFLECVQDMDHENMFWYRQDPGLGLRLIYFSYDVKMKEKGDIPEGYSVSREKKERFSLILESASTNQTSMYLCASSFPPAGGNNEQFFGPGTRLTVL.